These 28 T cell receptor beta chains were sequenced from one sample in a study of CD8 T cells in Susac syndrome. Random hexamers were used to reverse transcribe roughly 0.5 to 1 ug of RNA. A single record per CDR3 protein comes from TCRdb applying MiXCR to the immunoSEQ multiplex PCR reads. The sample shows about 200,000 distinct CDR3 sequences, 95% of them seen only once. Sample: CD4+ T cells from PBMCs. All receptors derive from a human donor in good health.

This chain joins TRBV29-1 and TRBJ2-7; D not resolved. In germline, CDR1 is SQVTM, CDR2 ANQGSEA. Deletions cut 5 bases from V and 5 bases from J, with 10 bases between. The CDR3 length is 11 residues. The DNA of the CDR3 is TGCAGCGTTCGATTGGTCGACGAGCAGTACTTC. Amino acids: CSVRLVDEQYF.

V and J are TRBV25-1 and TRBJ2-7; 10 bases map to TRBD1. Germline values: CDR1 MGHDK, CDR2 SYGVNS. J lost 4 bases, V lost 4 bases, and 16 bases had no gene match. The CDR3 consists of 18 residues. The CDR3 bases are TGTGCCAGCAGTGCCAATAGGGCTCGGGACAGGGGACTATACGAGCAGTACGTC. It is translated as CASSANRARDRGLYEQYV.

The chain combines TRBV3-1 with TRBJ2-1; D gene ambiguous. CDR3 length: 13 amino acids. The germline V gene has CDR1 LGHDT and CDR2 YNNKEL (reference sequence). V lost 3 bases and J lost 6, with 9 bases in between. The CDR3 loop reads CASSQTVFNEQFF. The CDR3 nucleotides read TGTGCCAGCAGCCAGACGGTATTCAATGAGCAGTTCTTC.

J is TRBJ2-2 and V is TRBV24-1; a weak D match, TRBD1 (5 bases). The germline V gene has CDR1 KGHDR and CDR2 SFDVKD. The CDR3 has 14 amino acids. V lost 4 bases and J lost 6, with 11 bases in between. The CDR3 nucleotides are TGTGCCACCAGTGAGACCACAGGCCCCGGGGAGCTGTTTTTT. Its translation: CATSETTGPGELFF.

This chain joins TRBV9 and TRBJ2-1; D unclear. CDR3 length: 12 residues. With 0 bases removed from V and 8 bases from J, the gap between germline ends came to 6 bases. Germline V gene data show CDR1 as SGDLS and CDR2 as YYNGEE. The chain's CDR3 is CASSVVFDEQFF. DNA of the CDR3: TGTGCCAGCAGCGTAGTATTCGATGAGCAGTTCTTC.

The chain's CDR3 is CASSSTGQYSNQPQHF. CDR3 bases: TGTGCCAGCAGCTCCACTGGACAGTATAGCAATCAGCCCCAGCATTTT. The V gene is TRBV3-1, the J gene TRBJ1-5, with a possible D match to TRBD1 (6 bases). This CDR3 has 16 residues. V lost 5 bases to trimming and J lost 0 bases, with 14 bases between them. CDR1 is LGHDT, CDR2 YNNKEL, per germline (reference sequence). The entire variable domain, with the rest obtained from reference TRBV3-1 and TRBJ1-5, is as follows: DTAVSQTPKYLVTQMGNDKSIKCEQNLGHDTMYWYKQDSKKFLKIMFSYNNKELIINETVPNRFSPKSPDKAHLNLHINSLELGDSAVYFCASSSTGQYSNQPQHFGDGTRLSIL.

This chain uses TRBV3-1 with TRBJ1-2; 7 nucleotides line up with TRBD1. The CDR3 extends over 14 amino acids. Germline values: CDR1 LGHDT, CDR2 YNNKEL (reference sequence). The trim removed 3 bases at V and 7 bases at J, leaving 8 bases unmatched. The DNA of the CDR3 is TGTGCCAGCAGCCAGACGGGACAGAGTTTTGGCTACACCTTC. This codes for CASSQTGQSFGYTF.

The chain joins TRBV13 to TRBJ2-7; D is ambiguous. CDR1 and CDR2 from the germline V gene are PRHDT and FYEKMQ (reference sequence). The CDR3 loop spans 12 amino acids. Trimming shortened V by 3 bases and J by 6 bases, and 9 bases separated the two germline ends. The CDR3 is CASSFLPGEQYF. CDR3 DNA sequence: TGTGCCAGCAGCTTCTTACCCGGCGAGCAGTACTTC.

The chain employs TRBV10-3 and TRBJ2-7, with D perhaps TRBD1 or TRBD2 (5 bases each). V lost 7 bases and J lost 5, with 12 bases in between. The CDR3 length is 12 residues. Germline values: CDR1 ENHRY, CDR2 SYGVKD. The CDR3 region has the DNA TGTGCCATCAAACTCCAGGGAGACGAGCAGTACTTC. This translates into CAIKLQGDEQYF.

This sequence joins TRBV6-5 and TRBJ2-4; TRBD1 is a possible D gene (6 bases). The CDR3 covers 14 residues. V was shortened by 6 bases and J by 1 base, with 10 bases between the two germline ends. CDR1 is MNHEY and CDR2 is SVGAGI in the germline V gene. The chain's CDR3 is CASSLDSAKNIQYF. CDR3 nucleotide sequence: TGTGCCAGCAGCCTGGACAGCGCCAAAAACATTCAGTACTTC.

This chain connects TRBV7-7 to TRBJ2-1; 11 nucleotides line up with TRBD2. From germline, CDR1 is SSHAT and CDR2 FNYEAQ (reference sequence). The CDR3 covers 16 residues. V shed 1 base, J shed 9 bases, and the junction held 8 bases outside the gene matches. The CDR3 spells CASSLGLAGGFGEQFF. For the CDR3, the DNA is TGTGCCAGCAGCTTAGGGCTAGCGGGGGGTTTCGGTGAGCAGTTCTTC.

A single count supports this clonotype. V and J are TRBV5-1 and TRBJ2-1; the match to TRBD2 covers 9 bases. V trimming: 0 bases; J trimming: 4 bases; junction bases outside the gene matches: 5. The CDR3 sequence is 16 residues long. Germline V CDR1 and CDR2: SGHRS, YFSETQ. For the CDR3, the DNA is TGCGCCAGCAGCTTGGCGGCGGGAGGGGGATACAATGAGCAGTTCTTC. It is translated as CASSLAAGGGYNEQFF. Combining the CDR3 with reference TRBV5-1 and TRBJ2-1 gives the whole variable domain KAGVTQTPRYLIKTRGQQVTLSCSPISGHRSVSWYQQTPGQGLQFLFEYFSETQRNKGNFPGRFSGRQFSNSRSEMNVSTLELGDSALYLCASSLAAGGGYNEQFFGPGTRLTVL.

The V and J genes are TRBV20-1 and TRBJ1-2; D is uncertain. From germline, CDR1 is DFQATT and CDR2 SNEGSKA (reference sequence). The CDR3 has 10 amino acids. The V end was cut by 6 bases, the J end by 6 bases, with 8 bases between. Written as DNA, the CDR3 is TGCAGTGCCGGACGGGATGGCTACACCTTC. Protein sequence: CSAGRDGYTF.

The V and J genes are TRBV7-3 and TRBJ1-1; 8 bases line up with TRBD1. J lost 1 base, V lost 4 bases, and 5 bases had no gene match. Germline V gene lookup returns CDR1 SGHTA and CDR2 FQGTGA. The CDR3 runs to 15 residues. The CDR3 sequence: CASSSTGDGNTEAFF. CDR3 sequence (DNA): TGTGCCAGCAGCTCGACAGGGGACGGGAACACTGAAGCTTTCTTT.

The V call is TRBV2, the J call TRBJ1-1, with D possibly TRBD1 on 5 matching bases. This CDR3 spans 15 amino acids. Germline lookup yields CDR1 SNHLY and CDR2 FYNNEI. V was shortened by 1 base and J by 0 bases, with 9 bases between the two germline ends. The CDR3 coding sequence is TGTGCCAGCAGTGAAGGTATGGGGCTGAACACTGAAGCTTTCTTT. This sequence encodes CASSEGMGLNTEAFF.

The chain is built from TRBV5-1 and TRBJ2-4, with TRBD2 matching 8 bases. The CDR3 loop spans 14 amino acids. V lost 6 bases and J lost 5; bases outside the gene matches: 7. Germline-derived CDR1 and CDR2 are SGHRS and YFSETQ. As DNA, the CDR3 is TGCGCCAGCACCCTGTCAGCGGGAGAAAACATTCAGTACTTC. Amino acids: CASTLSAGENIQYF.

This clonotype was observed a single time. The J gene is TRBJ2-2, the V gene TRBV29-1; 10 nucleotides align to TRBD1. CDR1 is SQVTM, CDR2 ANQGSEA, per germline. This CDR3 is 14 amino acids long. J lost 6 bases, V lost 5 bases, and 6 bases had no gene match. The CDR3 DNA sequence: TGCAGCGTTCACAGGACAGGGGGAGCCGGGGAGCTGTTTTTT. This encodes CSVHRTGGAGELFF.

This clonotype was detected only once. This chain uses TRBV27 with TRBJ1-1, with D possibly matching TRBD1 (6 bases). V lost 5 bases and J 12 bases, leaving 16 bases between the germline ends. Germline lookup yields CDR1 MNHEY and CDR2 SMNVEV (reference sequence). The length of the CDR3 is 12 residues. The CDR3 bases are TGTGCCAGCAGTACAACAGGGACGTCGACTTTCTTT. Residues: CASSTTGTSTFF.

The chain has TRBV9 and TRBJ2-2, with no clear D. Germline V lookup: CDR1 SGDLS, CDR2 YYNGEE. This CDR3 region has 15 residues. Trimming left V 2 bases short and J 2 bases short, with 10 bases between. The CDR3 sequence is CASSVLSDNTGELFF. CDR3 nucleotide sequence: TGTGCCAGCAGCGTTCTGTCGGACAACACCGGGGAGCTGTTTTTT.

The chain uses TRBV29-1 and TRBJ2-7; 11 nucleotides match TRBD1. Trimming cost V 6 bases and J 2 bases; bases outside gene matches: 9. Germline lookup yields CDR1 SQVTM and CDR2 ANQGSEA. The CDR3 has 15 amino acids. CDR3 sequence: CSVLHRDRGTYEQYF. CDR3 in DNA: TGCAGCGTGCTCCACCGGGACAGGGGGACCTACGAGCAGTACTTC.

The CDR3 spells CASSLLQGANQPQHF. The DNA of the CDR3 is TGTGCCAGCAGCTTGTTACAGGGGGCTAATCAGCCCCAGCATTTT. V is TRBV5-6 and J is TRBJ1-5; 9 bases align to TRBD1. This CDR3 is 15 amino acids long. Germline assignment: CDR1 SGHDT and CDR2 YYEEEE. V lost 1 base and J lost 4; bases outside the gene matches: 3.

CDR3 coding DNA: TGTGCCAGCAGCCCCCTGACAGGGACCATGAACACTGAAGCTTTCTTT. Protein product: CASSPLTGTMNTEAFF. The chain is built from TRBV4-2 and TRBJ1-1; TRBD1 aligns across 7 bases. Germline loops: CDR1 LGHNA, CDR2 YNFKEQ. The trim removed 4 bases at V and 0 bases at J, leaving 8 bases unmatched. The CDR3 has 16 residues.

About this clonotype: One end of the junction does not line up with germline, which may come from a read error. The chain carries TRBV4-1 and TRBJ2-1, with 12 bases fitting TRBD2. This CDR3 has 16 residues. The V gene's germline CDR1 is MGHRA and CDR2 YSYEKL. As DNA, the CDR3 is TGCGCCAGCAGCGAAGAAGCTAGCGGGAGGGGCCATGAGCAGTTCTTC. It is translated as CASSEEASGRGHEQFF.

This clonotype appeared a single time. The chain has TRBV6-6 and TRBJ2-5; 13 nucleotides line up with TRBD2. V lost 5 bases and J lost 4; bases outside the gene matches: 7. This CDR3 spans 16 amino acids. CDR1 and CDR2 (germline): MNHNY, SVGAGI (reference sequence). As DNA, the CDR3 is TGTGCCAGCAGTCCCGGGACTAGCGGGATCCGAGAGACCCAGTACTTC. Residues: CASSPGTSGIRETQYF.

The CDR3 region is CASSLPWRAKNIQYF. The CDR3 region has the DNA TGTGCCAGCAGTTTGCCCTGGAGAGCCAAAAACATTCAGTACTTC. The rearrangement links TRBV28 to TRBJ2-4; no clear D. The CDR3 has 15 amino acids. CDR1 is MDHEN, CDR2 SYDVKM, per germline. V was shortened by 3 bases and J by 0 bases, with 9 bases between the two germline ends.

CDR3 amino acids: CATSTHRGDYGYTF. DNA for the CDR3: TGTGCCACCAGCACCCACAGGGGTGACTATGGCTACACCTTC. V is TRBV15 and J is TRBJ1-2, with 7 positions matching TRBD1. V shed 4 bases and J 3 bases; nucleotides not matched to a gene: 5. Germline V gives CDR1 LNHNV, CDR2 YYDKDF (reference sequence). The length of the CDR3 is 14 residues.

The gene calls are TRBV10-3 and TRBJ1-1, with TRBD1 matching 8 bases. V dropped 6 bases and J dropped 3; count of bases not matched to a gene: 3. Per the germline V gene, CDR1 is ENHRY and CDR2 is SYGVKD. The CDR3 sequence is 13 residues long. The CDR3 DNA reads TGTGCCATCAGCAAGACAGGGGACACTGAAGCTTTCTTT. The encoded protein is CAISKTGDTEAFF.

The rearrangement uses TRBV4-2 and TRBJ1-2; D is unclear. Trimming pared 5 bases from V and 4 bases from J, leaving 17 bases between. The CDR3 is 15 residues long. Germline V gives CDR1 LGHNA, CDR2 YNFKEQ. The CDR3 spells CASSAPRDSSYGYTF. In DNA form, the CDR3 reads TGTGCCAGCAGCGCCCCCCGGGATTCCAGCTATGGCTACACCTTC.